One and the same sample provided the 15 T cell receptor beta chains below, sequenced in a study of blood T cells in healthy people across ages. Primed by a sample-barcoded 5' primer and a J-beta primer mix, a second PCR proceeded for about 7 to 11 cycles. MiXCR, applied by TCRdb to the 5' RACE reads, yields one record per CDR3 protein. The profile shows some 700,000 distinct CDR3 sequences, more than 40% of them singletons. The sample consisted of blood. The receptor source for this set is a woman aged 60-70 years in good health.

The chain joins TRBV9 to TRBJ2-1; D unresolved. CDR3 length equals 13 residues. Germline CDR1 and CDR2: SGDLS and YYNGEE. The ends were cut back, 3 bases at V and 12 bases at J, with 16 bases in the middle. CDR3 coding DNA: TGTGCCAGCAGCGCAACTTTTTCTGGTGTGCAGTTCTTC. As protein: CASSATFSGVQFF. The full variable domain, completed using reference TRBV9 and TRBJ2-1, is DSGVTQTPKHLITATGQRVTLRCSPRSGDLSVYWYQQSLDQGLQFLIQYYNGEERAKGNILERFSAQQFPDLHSELNLSSLELGDSALYFCASSATFSGVQFFGPGTRLTVL.

The genes are TRBV12-3 or TRBV12-4 and TRBJ1-6; a weak D match, TRBD1 (5 bases). The CDR3 runs 16 residues. The V end was cut by 2 bases, the J end by 7 bases, with 15 bases between. DNA of the CDR3: TGTGCCAGCAGTTTACAGGGAAGGAGCCCCAATTCACCCCTCCACTTT. Protein: CASSLQGRSPNSPLHF.

This clonotype was seen only a few times. V and J are TRBV7-3 and TRBJ2-3; D not resolved. V was cut by 5 bases and J by 2 bases, with 14 bases left in between. This CDR3 contains 15 residues. Germline V gene data show CDR1 as SGHTA and CDR2 as FQGTGA. CDR3 bases: TGTGCCAGCAGCCCCGGACCCCTCAACACAGATACGCAGTATTTT. Translation gives CASSPGPLNTDTQYF.

The chain has TRBV12-3 or TRBV12-4 and TRBJ2-7, with D unresolved. V lost 6 bases and J 0 bases, leaving 12 bases between the germline ends. The length of the CDR3 is 14 residues. This CDR3 reads CASSPGPYSYEQYF. CDR3 bases: TGTGCCAGCAGCCCAGGCCCCTACTCCTACGAGCAGTACTTC.

Regarding this clonotype: At one end the junction does not follow the germline gene, possibly because of a read error. The chain uses TRBV20-1 and TRBJ1-5, with D possibly being TRBD1 (5 bases). The CDR3 consists of 13 residues. CDR1 DFQATT and CDR2 SNEGSKA come from the germline V gene (reference sequence). CDR3 sequence: CGAEERGSQPQHF. CDR3 in DNA: TGCGGTGCCGAGGAAAGGGGTTCTCAGCCCCAGCATTTT.

This chain links TRBV20-1 with TRBJ2-5; TRBD1 matches at 8 bases. The CDR3 is 12 amino acids. The trim removed 5 bases at V and 4 bases at J, leaving 3 bases unmatched. Germline V lookup: CDR1 DFQATT, CDR2 SNEGSKA (reference sequence). The CDR3 DNA is TGCAGTGCTGACAGGGGAGGAGAGACCCAGTACTTC. Translating gives CSADRGGETQYF.

J is TRBJ1-2 and V is TRBV12-3 or TRBV12-4, with D possibly matching TRBD1 (5 bases). This CDR3 contains 16 residues. The V gene lost 7 bases and the J gene lost 3 bases, with 21 bases spanning the gap. The CDR3 sequence: CASNNQGNPFHYGYTF. For the CDR3, the DNA is TGTGCCAGCAACAATCAGGGAAACCCTTTCCACTATGGCTACACCTTC.

In the case of this clonotype: Just one base apart from a much larger clone, this may be a read error. V gene TRBV4-3 combines with J gene TRBJ2-3; 9 nucleotides agree with TRBD2. The germline gives CDR1 LGHNA, CDR2 YSLEER. V lost 2 bases, J lost 3 bases, and 3 bases stayed unmatched. The CDR3 is 15 amino acids. CDR3 residues: CASSQLAGRTDTQYF. DNA for the CDR3: TGCGCCAGCAGCCAACTAGCGGGAAGAACAGATACGCAGTATTTT.

The rearrangement uses TRBV20-1 and TRBJ2-1, with 13 nucleotides matching TRBD2. CDR1 is DFQATT and CDR2 is SNEGSKA in the germline V gene (reference sequence). V lost 6 bases to trimming and J lost 0 bases; unmatched junction nucleotides: 8. CDR3 length: 17 amino acids. CDR3 sequence: CSAGGTSGVSSYNEQFF. DNA for the CDR3: TGCAGTGCCGGCGGGACTAGCGGGGTCAGCTCCTACAATGAGCAGTTCTTC.

This sequence joins TRBV20-1 and TRBJ2-3; D call uncertain. Germline-derived CDR1 and CDR2 are DFQATT and SNEGSKA (reference sequence). This CDR3 contains 12 residues. V lost 0 bases and J 8 bases, leaving 9 bases between the germline ends. In DNA form, the CDR3 reads TGCAGTGCTAGAGATCGGAAGGGTACGCAGTATTTT. Its translation is CSARDRKGTQYF.

The V gene is TRBV27, the J gene TRBJ2-5; D ambiguous. CDR1 is MNHEY, CDR2 SMNVEV, per germline (reference sequence). The CDR3 covers 13 residues. With 8 bases removed from V and 5 bases from J, the gap between germline ends came to 15 bases. CDR3 in DNA: TGTGCCAGCGCTCCGTACCGCGGTGAGACCCAGTACTTC. Amino acids: CASAPYRGETQYF.

The chain links TRBV28 to TRBJ2-7; 10 nucleotides align to TRBD2. The germline V gene encodes CDR1 MDHEN and CDR2 SYDVKM. The CDR3 loop spans 14 amino acids. V was clipped by 10 bases and J by 3 bases; unmatched bases: 9. Here the CDR3 reads CATYGTSEYYEQYF. The CDR3 DNA follows: TGTGCCACTTACGGGACTAGCGAATACTACGAGCAGTACTTC.

J is TRBJ2-5 and V is TRBV5-5; D assignment may be TRBD1 or TRBD2 (5 bases each). Germline V lookup: CDR1 SGHKS, CDR2 YYEKEE (reference sequence). CDR3 length equals 16 residues. V lost 4 bases to trimming and J lost 5 bases, with 21 bases between them. The CDR3 DNA follows: TGTGCCAGCAGCGTCGGGCCCGAGGGGTATCGCGAGACCCAGTACTTC. It translates to CASSVGPEGYRETQYF.

V gene TRBV12-3 or TRBV12-4 combines with J gene TRBJ1-2; a possible D gene is TRBD1 (6 bases). The length of the CDR3 is 14 residues. With 2 bases removed from V and 8 bases from J, the gap between germline ends came to 15 bases. This CDR3 is CASSLRFRGRGYTF. The CDR3 DNA reads as TGTGCCAGCAGTTTAAGGTTCAGGGGTCGGGGCTACACCTTC.

The J gene is TRBJ2-6, the V gene TRBV6-5; D gene ambiguous. Deletions cut 7 bases from V and 0 bases from J, with 10 bases between. The CDR3 length is 15 residues. Germline loops: CDR1 MNHEY, CDR2 SVGAGI. The CDR3 spells CASTGIRSGANVLTF. The CDR3 DNA sequence: TGTGCCAGCACAGGAATCCGCTCTGGGGCCAACGTCCTGACTTTC.